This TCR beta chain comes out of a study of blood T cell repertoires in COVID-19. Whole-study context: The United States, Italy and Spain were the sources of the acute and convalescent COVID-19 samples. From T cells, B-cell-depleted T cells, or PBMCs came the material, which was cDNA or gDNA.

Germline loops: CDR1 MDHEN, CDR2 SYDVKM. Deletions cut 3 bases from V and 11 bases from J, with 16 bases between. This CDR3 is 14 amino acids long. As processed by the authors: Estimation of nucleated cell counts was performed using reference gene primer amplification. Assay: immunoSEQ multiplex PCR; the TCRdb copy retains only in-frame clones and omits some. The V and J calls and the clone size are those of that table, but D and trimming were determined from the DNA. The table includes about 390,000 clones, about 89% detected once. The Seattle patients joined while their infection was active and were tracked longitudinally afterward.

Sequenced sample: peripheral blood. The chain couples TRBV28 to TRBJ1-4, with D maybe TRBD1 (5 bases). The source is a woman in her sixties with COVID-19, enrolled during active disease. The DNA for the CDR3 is TGTGCCAGCAGTTTTTTCAGGGCCGGGAGGAAACTGTTTTTT. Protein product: CASSFFRAGRKLFF.